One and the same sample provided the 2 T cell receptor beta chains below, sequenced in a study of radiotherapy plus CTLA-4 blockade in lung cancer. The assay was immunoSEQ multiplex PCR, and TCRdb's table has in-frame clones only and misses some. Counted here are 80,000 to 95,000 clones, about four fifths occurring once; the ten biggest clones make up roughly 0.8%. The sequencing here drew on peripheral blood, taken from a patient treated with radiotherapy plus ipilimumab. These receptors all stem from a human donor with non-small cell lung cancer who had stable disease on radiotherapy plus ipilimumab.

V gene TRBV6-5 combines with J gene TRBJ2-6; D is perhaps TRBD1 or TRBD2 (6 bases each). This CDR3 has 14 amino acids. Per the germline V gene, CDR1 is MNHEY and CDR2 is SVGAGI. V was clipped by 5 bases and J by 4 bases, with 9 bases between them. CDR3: CASSRGRGANVLTF. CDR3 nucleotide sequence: TGTGCCAGCAGTCGGGGGCGCGGGGCCAACGTCCTGACTTTC.

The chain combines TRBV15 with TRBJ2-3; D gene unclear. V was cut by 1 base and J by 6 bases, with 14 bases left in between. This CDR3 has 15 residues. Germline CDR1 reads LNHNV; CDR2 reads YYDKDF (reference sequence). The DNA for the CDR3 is TGTGCCACCAGCAGAGTAGACACAAAAAGGGATACGCAGTATTTT. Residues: CATSRVDTKRDTQYF.